The T cell receptor beta chain under discussion was sequenced for a study of blood T cell repertoires in COVID-19. Overall study context: Nucleic acid was either cDNA or gDNA, and it came from T cells, B-cell-depleted T cells, or PBMCs.

With V trimmed by 9 bases and J by 0 bases, 19 bases remained unmatched. This CDR3 is 18 amino acids long. Germline assignment: CDR1 LNHDA and CDR2 SQIVND (reference sequence). In the study's own analysis: Quantification of nucleated cells was approximated via reference gene primer amplification. TCRdb's table, derived via immunoSEQ multiplex PCR, lists solely in-frame clones and lacks some. V and J calls and clone size are given by that table; D and trimming were obtained from the DNA. The data hold about 84,000 clones, with around four fifths observed a single time. This TCR came from a man older than 75 with active or convalescent COVID-19. The genes are TRBV19 and TRBJ1-1; TRBD1 aligns across 7 bases. The specimen was peripheral blood. CDR3 nucleotide sequence: TGTGCCAGCCGCACGGCTACGGGACAGTATCTCATGAACACTGAAGCTTTCTTT. Amino acids: CASRTATGQYLMNTEAFF.